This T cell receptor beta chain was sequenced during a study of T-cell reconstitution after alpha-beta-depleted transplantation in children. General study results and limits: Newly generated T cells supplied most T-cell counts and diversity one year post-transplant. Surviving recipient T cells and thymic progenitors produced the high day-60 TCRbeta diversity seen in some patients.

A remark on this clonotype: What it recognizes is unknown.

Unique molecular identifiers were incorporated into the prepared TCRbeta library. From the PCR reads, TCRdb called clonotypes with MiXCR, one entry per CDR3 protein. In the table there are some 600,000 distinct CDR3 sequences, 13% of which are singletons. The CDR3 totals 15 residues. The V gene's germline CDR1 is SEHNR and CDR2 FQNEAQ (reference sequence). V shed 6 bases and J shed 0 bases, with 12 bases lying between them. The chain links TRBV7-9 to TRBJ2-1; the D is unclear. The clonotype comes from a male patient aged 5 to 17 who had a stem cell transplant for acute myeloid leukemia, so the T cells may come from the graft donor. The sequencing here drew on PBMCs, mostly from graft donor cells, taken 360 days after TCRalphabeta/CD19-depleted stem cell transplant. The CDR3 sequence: CASRLTESSYNEQFF. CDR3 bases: TGTGCCAGCAGGCTGACGGAAAGCTCCTACAATGAGCAGTTCTTC.